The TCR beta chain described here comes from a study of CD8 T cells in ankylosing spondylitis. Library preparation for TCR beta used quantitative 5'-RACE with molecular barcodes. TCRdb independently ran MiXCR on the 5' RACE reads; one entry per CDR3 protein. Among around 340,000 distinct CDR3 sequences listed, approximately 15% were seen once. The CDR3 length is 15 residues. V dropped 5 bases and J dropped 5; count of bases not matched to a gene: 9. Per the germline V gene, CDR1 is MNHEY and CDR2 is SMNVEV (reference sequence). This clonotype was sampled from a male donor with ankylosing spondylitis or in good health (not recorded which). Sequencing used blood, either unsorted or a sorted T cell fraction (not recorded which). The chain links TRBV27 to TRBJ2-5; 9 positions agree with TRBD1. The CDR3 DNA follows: TGTGCCAGCAGTGTTGGGACAGGGTTCGAGGAGACCCAGTACTTC. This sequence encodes CASSVGTGFEETQYF.